This is a list of T cell receptor beta chains from one sample in a study of CD8 T cells in Susac syndrome. A single record per CDR3 protein comes from TCRdb applying MiXCR to the immunoSEQ multiplex PCR reads. This sample has over 150,000 distinct CDR3 sequences, with about 96% found just once. The sample taken for sequencing was CD4+ T cells from PBMCs. These receptors were taken from a human donor with Susac syndrome. Each CDR3 is given with its conserved first and last residue. D genes are given only for firm matches. Only part of the rows carry a size: once, few, many, or a class if the clone is expanded.

v_call: TRBV5-1
clone_size: NA
j_call: TRBJ1-1
d_call: NA
cdr3_aa: CASSGGTAENTEAFF
cdr3_nt: TGCGCCAGCAGCGGGGGTACGGCCGAGAACACTGAAGCTTTCTTT

v_call: TRBV3-1
clone_size: NA
j_call: TRBJ2-1
d_call: NA
cdr3_aa: CASSRPSGSSYNEQFF
cdr3_nt: TGTGCCAGCAGCCGTCCGAGCGGGTCTTCCTACAATGAGCAGTTCTTC

v_call: TRBV7-9
clone_size: NA
j_call: TRBJ2-2
d_call: NA
cdr3_aa: CASSYRGQGGTGELFF
cdr3_nt: TGTGCCAGCAGCTACCGCGGACAGGGAGGGACCGGGGAGCTGTTTTTT

v_call: TRBV14
clone_size: once
j_call: TRBJ2-3
d_call: TRBD2
cdr3_aa: CASSVRLAGTDTQYF
cdr3_nt: TGTGCCAGCAGCGTCAGACTAGCGGGAACAGATACGCAGTATTTT

v_call: TRBV7-3
clone_size: NA
j_call: TRBJ2-5
d_call: NA
cdr3_aa: CASSLEGASETQYF
cdr3_nt: TGTGCCAGCAGCTTGGAGGGGGCCTCAGAGACCCAGTACTTC

v_call: TRBV29-1
clone_size: NA
j_call: TRBJ1-1
d_call: NA
cdr3_aa: CSAGRDTEAFF
cdr3_nt: TGCAGCGCCGGAAGGGATACTGAAGCTTTCTTT

v_call: TRBV24-1
clone_size: NA
j_call: TRBJ2-2
d_call: TRBD2
cdr3_aa: CATSRRTSGRRTGELFF
cdr3_nt: TGTGCCACCAGCCGGCGGACTAGCGGGAGGAGGACCGGGGAGCTGTTTTTT

v_call: TRBV18
clone_size: NA
j_call: TRBJ1-1
d_call: TRBD1
cdr3_aa: CASSSRQGGNTEAFF
cdr3_nt: TGTGCCAGCTCATCGCGACAGGGGGGGAACACTGAAGCTTTCTTT

v_call: TRBV3-1
clone_size: NA
j_call: TRBJ2-1
d_call: TRBD2
cdr3_aa: CACRGDSNEQFF
cdr3_nt: TGTGCCTGCCGGGGGGACTCCAATGAGCAGTTCTTC

v_call: TRBV5-1
clone_size: NA
j_call: TRBJ1-2
d_call: NA
cdr3_aa: CASSHRQGGYTF
cdr3_nt: TGCGCCAGCAGCCACAGGCAGGGGGGCTACACCTTC

v_call: TRBV29-1
clone_size: NA
j_call: TRBJ2-7
d_call: TRBD1
cdr3_aa: CSVLTGSYEQYF
cdr3_nt: TGCAGCGTACTGACAGGGTCCTACGAGCAGTACTTC

v_call: TRBV7-9
clone_size: NA
j_call: TRBJ2-1
d_call: TRBD2
cdr3_aa: CASSLTSGLNEQFF
cdr3_nt: TGTGCCAGCAGCCTTACTAGCGGTCTCAATGAGCAGTTCTTC

v_call: TRBV6-2/TRBV6-3
clone_size: NA
j_call: TRBJ2-2
d_call: NA
cdr3_aa: CASSTGLEPGELFF
cdr3_nt: TGTGCCAGCAGCACAGGGTTAGAACCCGGGGAGCTGTTTTTT

v_call: TRBV11-2
clone_size: NA
j_call: TRBJ2-1
d_call: NA
cdr3_aa: CASSLFRANEQFF
cdr3_nt: TGTGCCAGCAGCTTATTCAGGGCCAATGAGCAGTTCTTC

v_call: TRBV27
clone_size: NA
j_call: TRBJ1-5
d_call: TRBD1
cdr3_aa: CASSSALGTGGNQPQHF
cdr3_nt: TGTGCCAGCAGTTCAGCCCTCGGGACAGGGGGGAATCAGCCCCAGCATTTT

v_call: TRBV3-1
clone_size: NA
j_call: TRBJ1-2
d_call: NA
cdr3_aa: CASSQDGFRYGYTF
cdr3_nt: TGTGCCAGCAGCCAAGACGGGTTTCGCTATGGCTACACCTTC

v_call: TRBV10-3
clone_size: NA
j_call: TRBJ2-1
d_call: TRBD2
cdr3_aa: CAISTGTSGNNEQFF
cdr3_nt: TGTGCCATCAGTACCGGGACTAGCGGGAACAATGAGCAGTTCTTC

v_call: TRBV6-5
clone_size: NA
j_call: TRBJ2-5
d_call: TRBD1
cdr3_aa: CATRPGQAVQETQYF
cdr3_nt: TGTGCCACCAGACCCGGACAGGCAGTCCAAGAGACCCAGTACTTC

v_call: TRBV28
clone_size: NA
j_call: TRBJ1-1
d_call: TRBD1
cdr3_aa: CASSWDRRNTEAFF
cdr3_nt: TGTGCCAGCAGTTGGGACAGGCGCAACACTGAAGCTTTCTTT

v_call: TRBV5-1
clone_size: NA
j_call: TRBJ2-4
d_call: NA
cdr3_aa: CASSLVQAGAAKNIQYF
cdr3_nt: TGCGCCAGCAGCTTGGTCCAGGCTGGGGCAGCCAAAAACATTCAGTACTTC

v_call: TRBV30
clone_size: NA
j_call: TRBJ2-7
d_call: NA
cdr3_aa: CAWSSGAISSYEQYF
cdr3_nt: TGTGCCTGGAGTTCCGGGGCTATCAGCTCCTACGAGCAGTACTTC

v_call: TRBV29-1
clone_size: once
j_call: TRBJ2-1
d_call: NA
cdr3_aa: CSVDPGLNEQFF
cdr3_nt: TGCAGCGTTGACCCGGGACTCAATGAGCAGTTCTTC

v_call: TRBV3-1
clone_size: NA
j_call: TRBJ2-5
d_call: NA
cdr3_aa: CASTYSTSSTQETQYF
cdr3_nt: TGTGCCAGCACCTATTCCACATCCAGTACCCAAGAGACCCAGTACTTC

v_call: TRBV19
clone_size: NA
j_call: TRBJ1-5
d_call: NA
cdr3_aa: CASSITGTFKSAEHF
cdr3_nt: TGTGCCAGTAGTATAACAGGGACCTTTAAGTCAGCCGAGCATTTT

v_call: TRBV9
clone_size: NA
j_call: TRBJ2-5
d_call: NA
cdr3_aa: CASSVQGTETQYF
cdr3_nt: TGTGCCAGCAGCGTACAGGGGACAGAGACCCAGTACTTC

v_call: TRBV4-2
clone_size: NA
j_call: TRBJ2-1
d_call: TRBD2
cdr3_aa: CASSQDVGGAYNEQFF
cdr3_nt: TGTGCCAGCAGCCAAGATGTTGGGGGGGCCTACAATGAGCAGTTCTTC

v_call: TRBV7-9
clone_size: NA
j_call: TRBJ2-1
d_call: TRBD2
cdr3_aa: CASSRTSGSLNEQFF
cdr3_nt: TGTGCCAGCAGCCGTACTAGCGGGAGTCTCAATGAGCAGTTCTTC

v_call: TRBV3-1
clone_size: once
j_call: TRBJ1-1
d_call: NA
cdr3_aa: CASSPQGVNTEAFF
cdr3_nt: TGTGCCAGCAGCCCACAGGGAGTGAACACTGAAGCTTTCTTT

v_call: TRBV20-1
clone_size: NA
j_call: TRBJ2-5
d_call: NA
cdr3_aa: CSARRRQGETQYF
cdr3_nt: TGCAGTGCTAGAAGACGGCAAGGGGAGACCCAGTACTTC

v_call: TRBV29-1
clone_size: NA
j_call: TRBJ2-3
d_call: TRBD2
cdr3_aa: CSVAGLAGPLSTDTQYF
cdr3_nt: TGCAGCGTTGCGGGACTAGCGGGACCCCTTAGCACAGATACGCAGTATTTT

v_call: TRBV4-3
clone_size: NA
j_call: TRBJ1-1
d_call: NA
cdr3_aa: CASSQDSDTEAFF
cdr3_nt: TGCGCCAGCAGCCAAGATAGTGACACTGAAGCTTTCTTT

v_call: TRBV29-1
clone_size: NA
j_call: TRBJ1-2
d_call: NA
cdr3_aa: CSAKQDTNMYGYTF
cdr3_nt: TGCAGCGCTAAGCAGGACACGAACATGTATGGCTACACCTTC

v_call: TRBV20-1
clone_size: NA
j_call: TRBJ2-1
d_call: NA
cdr3_aa: CSALESLSEQFF
cdr3_nt: TGCAGTGCTCTAGAATCTCTTTCGGAGCAGTTCTTC

v_call: TRBV4-3
clone_size: NA
j_call: TRBJ2-7
d_call: NA
cdr3_aa: CASSQEWGLPYEQYF
cdr3_nt: TGCGCCAGCAGCCAAGAATGGGGGCTCCCTTACGAGCAGTACTTC

v_call: TRBV9
clone_size: once
j_call: TRBJ2-3
d_call: TRBD2
cdr3_aa: CASSVSSGGASGDTQYF
cdr3_nt: TGTGCCAGCAGCGTATCCAGCGGGGGGGCCAGTGGAGATACGCAGTATTTT

v_call: TRBV13
clone_size: NA
j_call: TRBJ1-1
d_call: TRBD1
cdr3_aa: CASSTGQGWGDTEAFF
cdr3_nt: TGTGCCAGCAGCACGGGACAGGGGTGGGGGGACACTGAAGCTTTCTTT

v_call: TRBV28
clone_size: NA
j_call: TRBJ2-3
d_call: TRBD2
cdr3_aa: CASSSPTGLAYQYF
cdr3_nt: TGTGCCAGCAGTTCCCCGACGGGACTAGCGTATCAGTATTTT